Listed below are T cell receptor beta chains from one sample, sequenced in a study of cytomegalovirus exposure and HLA in healthy donors. The assay was immunoSEQ multiplex PCR, and TCRdb's table has in-frame clones only and misses some. This table has under 150,000 clones, 77% appearing once. Sequenced: PBMCs. All receptors derive from a woman aged 55-69 years in good health and CMV-seronegative. CDR3s include the opening cysteine and the closing phenylalanine or tryptophan.

>TRBV30
CAWSVLVTEQYF
>TRBV2
CASRPGQGYGYTF
>TRBV21-1
CASSNPSGGGSPLHF
>TRBV5-1
CASSLERDSNSPLHF
>TRBV10-3
CAIASGQGVQPQHF
>TRBV19
CASSTLLPDRRETQYF
>TRBV4-2
CASSQGDRGGGYTF
>TRBV19
CASSIGAGKGDTQYF
>TRBV4-1
CASSQTSGSPSYNEQFF
>TRBV6-6
CASGAGESTDTQYF
>TRBV28
CASSQPNRQSGYTF
>TRBV7-8
CASSSPGTRYTGELFF
>TRBV6-5
CASRRGQGPANEQFF
>TRBV6-6
CASSYSGRGNEQFF
>TRBV28
CASSLGGGGWKETQYF
>TRBV4-1
CASSLGRANLYEQYF
>TRBV9
CASSVGTTGRLQETQYF
>TRBV2
CASRSTGATNEKLFF
>TRBV30
CAWSRTGPGVYEQYF
>TRBV15
CATSRGMIAATGELFF
>TRBV19
CASPGIGHNNQPQHF
>TRBV21-1
CASRRDSGSAGELFF
>TRBV2
CASRDRVNTEAFF
>TRBV4-1
CASSQSTGGVGELFF
>TRBV15
CATSRSTYNEQFF
>TRBV7-3
CASSHGGYQETQYF
>TRBV5-1
CASSLVAGGPNEQYF
>TRBV27
CASSFEGSGGYTF
>TRBV30
CAWSAAGGSYNQPQHF
>TRBV27
CASSPRTVNQPQHF
>TRBV7-9
CASSLGLDRYEQFF
>TRBV4-2
CASSPRLTGIANYGYTF
>TRBV29-1
CSVEDFSAVPPFTYEQYF
>TRBV5-1
CASSLGEASSGNTIYF
>TRBV7-8
CASSLGSQSGSPLHF
>TRBV28
CASSLGAAGGGYTF
>TRBV10-3
CAISDSGGNEKLFF
>TRBV7-9
CASSRTAVGETQYF
>TRBV5-1
CASSALAGAGPTHGDTQYF
>TRBV13
CASPRTGSETQYF
>TRBV5-1
CASSFPGTDTQYF
>TRBV5-1
CASSTGEGSGNTIYF
>TRBV7-2
CASSPRLTPQETQYF
>TRBV28
CASSSSGGQGRSYEQYF
>TRBV28
CASSPGGRVNNEQFF
>TRBV5-1
CASSSSETQYF
>TRBV10-1
CASLGGFYEQFF
>TRBV15
CATSPQEEETQYF
>TRBV13
CASSGRDRGSVQYF
>TRBV11-2
CASSLGPIQGWVGTQYF
>TRBV20-1
CSASLSYEQYF
>TRBV5-6
CASSWGTGVTEAFF
>TRBV6-4
CASSDCRVETQYF
>TRBV2
CATSKALGVIETQYF